Below, 7 T cell receptor beta chains from the same sample are listed, as sequenced in a study of T cell responses to AZD1222 COVID-19 vaccine. Sequenced by immunoSEQ multiplex PCR; TCRdb stores in-frame clones only, minus some. The sample holds around 150,000 clones, approximately 90% seen once. Sequenced material: peripheral blood, taken on day 0 of MenACWY control vaccination. The receptors stem from an adult in good health.

This clone has only one observation. J is TRBJ1-2 and V is TRBV11-2, with 10 bases that match TRBD1. V was pared by 4 bases and J by 8 bases, with 16 bases of the junction left unmatched. Germline V lookup: CDR1 SGHAT, CDR2 FQNNGV. The CDR3 has 17 residues. This chain's CDR3 is CASSSGQGELSTEGYTF. The CDR3 DNA sequence: TGTGCCAGCAGCTCCGGACAGGGGGAATTAAGTACGGAGGGCTACACCTTC.

The chain joins TRBV6-5 to TRBJ2-7, with a possible D match to TRBD2 (5 bases). This CDR3 region has 15 residues. Per germline, CDR1 MNHEY and CDR2 SVGAGI. V was clipped by 9 bases and J by 3 bases, with 21 bases between them. The CDR3 reads CASCHGDTRIYEQYF. In nucleotides, the CDR3 is TGTGCCAGTTGTCACGGGGATACCCGCATCTACGAGCAGTACTTC.

The chain carries TRBV12-3 or TRBV12-4 and TRBJ2-7; TRBD2 is a possible D gene (6 bases). This CDR3 spans 13 amino acids. V lost 7 bases, J lost 2 bases, and 12 bases lay in between. CDR3 sequence (DNA): TGTGCCAGCAAATCGGCGGGGACCTACGAGCAGTACTTC. The encoded protein is CASKSAGTYEQYF.

The rearrangement links TRBV19 to TRBJ1-2; 8 bases line up with TRBD1. Per germline, CDR1 LNHDA and CDR2 SQIVND (reference sequence). The CDR3 is 14 amino acids. V lost 5 bases and J lost 9; bases outside the gene matches: 11. For the CDR3, the DNA is TGTGCCAGTAGTGCCGGGACAGGCCGGATTAGCTACACCTTC. Protein product: CASSAGTGRISYTF.

J is TRBJ1-4 and V is TRBV5-1, with D perhaps TRBD1 (6 bases). Trimming took off 1 base at V and 4 bases at J, with 11 bases between the two ends. The CDR3 sequence is 15 residues long. CDR1 is SGHRS and CDR2 is YFSETQ in the germline V gene. The CDR3 DNA follows: TGCGCCAGCAGCTTGATGGGGGCTGGTAATGAAAAACTGTTTTTT. It specifies CASSLMGAGNEKLFF. The variable domain in full, with the rest retrieved from reference TRBV5-1 and TRBJ1-4, is KAGVTQTPRYLIKTRGQQVTLSCSPISGHRSVSWYQQTPGQGLQFLFEYFSETQRNKGNFPGRFSGRQFSNSRSEMNVSTLELGDSALYLCASSLMGAGNEKLFFGSGTQLSVL.

The rearrangement links TRBV6-2 or TRBV6-3 to TRBJ2-2, with TRBD2 identical over 7 bases. Unmatched junction bases numbered 4, after V lost 2 bases and J lost 4 bases. Germline V gene lookup returns CDR1 MNHEY and CDR2 SVGEGT. This CDR3 is 15 amino acids long. This CDR3 reads CASSYGLVGTGELFF. CDR3 sequence (DNA): TGTGCCAGCAGTTACGGACTAGTTGGCACCGGGGAGCTGTTTTTT.

The V gene is TRBV6-2 or TRBV6-3, the J gene TRBJ1-1; D call uncertain. Germline V lookup: CDR1 MNHEY, CDR2 SVGEGT. Trimming stripped 2 bases from V and 7 bases from J, with 5 bases between. This CDR3 has 11 amino acids. The CDR3 DNA follows: TGTGCCAGCAGTTACAGGGATGAAGCTTTCTTT. Amino acid sequence: CASSYRDEAFF.